This is a list of T cell receptor beta chains from one sample in a study of blood T cell repertoires in COVID-19. Here immunoSEQ multiplex PCR was the method, and the copy in TCRdb shows in-frame clones only, minus some. The sample yields over 200,000 clones, 80% to 90% seen once. The sequenced sample was PBMCs or T cells enriched from blood (not recorded which). All receptors derive from a woman aged 45-59 years in a cohort exposed to, infected with or recovered from COVID-19 (not recorded which). The CDR3 runs from the conserved cysteine through the conserved F or W. A D gene is named only where the DNA matches it firmly. Expanded clones get a size class; other rows say once, few or many, or leave the size out.

D | size | J | V | DNA | CDR3
TRBD1 | . | TRBJ2-5 | TRBV25-1 | TGTGCCAGCAGTGATTTCCCCGGGACAGGGAGAGAGACCCAGTACTTC | CASSDFPGTGRETQYF
TRBD2 | . | TRBJ2-7 | TRBV7-2 | TGTGCCAGCAGCCCCGCCGGGACTAGCGGGCCCTACGAGCAGTACTTC | CASSPAGTSGPYEQYF
. | . | TRBJ2-2 | TRBV21-1 | TGTGCCAGCAGCAAAGTTCGTAGGACAGAAAACACCGGGGAGCTGTTTTTT | CASSKVRRTENTGELFF
TRBD1 | . | TRBJ1-1 | TRBV6-2/TRBV6-3 | TGTGCCAGCAGCCCTCAACTAGGACAGGGGAGAACTGAAGCTTTCTTT | CASSPQLGQGRTEAFF
. | . | TRBJ1-3 | TRBV5-8 | TGTGCCAGCAGCGGGAGCCCAGGATTCTCTGGAAACACCATATATTTT | CASSGSPGFSGNTIYF
TRBD2 | . | TRBJ2-3 | TRBV29-1 | TGCAGCGTCCAGGGACTAGCGTCACGCAATACGCAGTATTTT | CSVQGLASRNTQYF
TRBD1 | . | TRBJ2-7 | TRBV4-2 | TGTGCCAGCAGCCGGAGGGCAGGGGGCCTAGGGGACGAGCAGTACTTC | CASSRRAGGLGDEQYF
. | . | TRBJ1-2 | TRBV7-2 | TGTGCCAGCAGCGAGAGGACAGCTAACTATGGCTACACCTTC | CASSERTANYGYTF
. | . | TRBJ1-1 | TRBV11-2 | TGTGCCAGCAGCTTACAGGGCGGTACAACTGAAGCTTTCTTT | CASSLQGGTTEAFF
. | . | TRBJ1-2 | TRBV27 | TGTGCCAGCAGTTTACGGGGAGCCAAAGGCTACACCTTC | CASSLRGAKGYTF
. | . | TRBJ1-2 | TRBV28 | TGTGCCAGCCATTCCCCATCATACTATGGCTACACCTTC | CASHSPSYYGYTF
TRBD1 | once | TRBJ1-2 | TRBV12-3/TRBV12-4 | TGTGCCAGCAGCCACCGGGACAGAGGTGGCTACACCTTC | CASSHRDRGGYTF
. | . | TRBJ1-4 | TRBV27 | TGTGCCAGCAGCCCGCGGGGGAGGGAAAAACTGTTTTTT | CASSPRGREKLFF
. | . | TRBJ1-2 | TRBV5-1 | TGCGCCAGCAGCTTGGACCCCCAGGGAGGTGGAGTCTATGGCTACACCTTC | CASSLDPQGGGVYGYTF
. | once | TRBJ2-7 | TRBV28 | TGTGCCAGCATTCGTCCGGGATTCAACGAGCAGTACTTC | CASIRPGFNEQYF
. | . | TRBJ1-2 | TRBV18 | TGTGCCAGCTCACGCACCTTAACGCTAGCGGATAACTATGGCTACACCTTC | CASSRTLTLADNYGYTF
TRBD2 | . | TRBJ2-5 | TRBV5-1 | TGCGCCAGCAGCTTAAGCGGGGGGGAAGAGACCCAGTACTTC | CASSLSGGEETQYF
. | few | TRBJ2-1 | TRBV4-1 | TGCGCCAGCAGCCAAGTTGGGGGGGCGGGGCAGTTCTTC | CASSQVGGAGQFF
. | . | TRBJ1-5 | TRBV28 | TGTGCCAGCAGCCGACCCCCGGGACTACAGAATCAGCCCCAGCATTTT | CASSRPPGLQNQPQHF
. | . | TRBJ1-6 | TRBV25-1 | TGTGCCAGCAGTGAATCTCAAACAGGGAAGAATTCACCCCTCCACTTT | CASSESQTGKNSPLHF
TRBD2 | . | TRBJ2-3 | TRBV7-9 | TGTGCCAGCAGCCGCCGTCCCCGCCTAGCGGGGAGCACAGATACGCAGTATTTT | CASSRRPRLAGSTDTQYF
TRBD1 | . | TRBJ2-1 | TRBV5-1 | TGCGCCAGCAGGGCCGGGACAGGGGGCGTTGAGCAGTTCTTC | CASRAGTGGVEQFF
TRBD1 | . | TRBJ2-2 | TRBV29-1 | TGCAGCGTAGGCAACAGGGGTGGCACCGGGGAGCTGTTTTTT | CSVGNRGGTGELFF
TRBD1 | . | TRBJ2-5 | TRBV7-9 | TGTGCCAGCAGCCCGACAGGGAAAGAGACCCAGTACTTC | CASSPTGKETQYF
. | . | TRBJ1-1 | TRBV2 | TGTGCCAGCAGCACCAGGGACACTGAAGCTTTCTTT | CASSTRDTEAFF
. | once | TRBJ1-1 | TRBV6-5 | TGTGCCAGCAGTACCAGGGTGACTGAAGCTTTCTTT | CASSTRVTEAFF
TRBD1 | . | TRBJ1-4 | TRBV28 | TGTGCCAGCAGTTTCGCGGGACAGCTTAATGAAAAACTGTTTTTT | CASSFAGQLNEKLFF
. | . | TRBJ1-3 | TRBV19 | TGTGCCAGTACCTCGGTGATCTCTGGAAACACCATATATTTT | CASTSVISGNTIYF
. | . | TRBJ1-4 | TRBV15 | TGTGCCACCAGCCAAACCGCCGCACAGAGTCTGCTGCCTAAAACACATGAAAAACTGTTTTTT | CATSQTAAQSLLPKTHEKLFF
TRBD1 | . | TRBJ1-2 | TRBV29-1 | TGCAGCGTCCCTACAGGGGGCCGTGGCTACACCTTC | CSVPTGGRGYTF
TRBD2 | . | TRBJ2-7 | TRBV6-5 | TGTGCCAGCAGTCCCAGCGGGGGCAGAGCCTACGAGCAGTACTTC | CASSPSGGRAYEQYF
. | . | TRBJ1-4 | TRBV6-2/TRBV6-3 | TGTGCCAGCAGTTACGCAGTTACAACTAATGAAAAACTGTTTTTT | CASSYAVTTNEKLFF
. | . | TRBJ2-2 | TRBV6-1 | TGTGCCAGCCGGCGGGCAGAGAACACCGGGGAGCTGTTTTTT | CASRRAENTGELFF
TRBD2 | . | TRBJ2-3 | TRBV28 | TGTGCCAGCAGTATACTAGCGGGGGGGGGCACAGATACGCAGTATTTT | CASSILAGGGTDTQYF
. | once | TRBJ2-3 | TRBV2 | TGTGCCAGCAAGATGGGGACGAGCGGGACAAAAGATACGCAGTATTTT | CASKMGTSGTKDTQYF
TRBD1 | . | TRBJ2-3 | TRBV5-1 | TGCGCCAGCAGCTTGGTGGGACAGGGTACAGATACGCAGTATTTT | CASSLVGQGTDTQYF
. | . | TRBJ1-3 | TRBV18 | TGTGCCAGCTCACCAACACAGGGTGGAAACACCATATATTTT | CASSPTQGGNTIYF
TRBD1 | . | TRBJ2-5 | TRBV7-8 | TGTGCCAGCAGCTCCGGGACAGGGGGGTTCGAAGAGACCCAGTACTTC | CASSSGTGGFEETQYF
TRBD2 | . | TRBJ2-5 | TRBV7-2 | TGTGCCAGCAGCTCTATAGCGGGGGTAGAGACCCAGTACTTC | CASSSIAGVETQYF
. | . | TRBJ1-2 | TRBV6-1 | TGTGCCAGCAGTGAAGTTGGGGGCAGGGTCTATGGCTACACCTTC | CASSEVGGRVYGYTF